This T cell receptor (beta chain) derives from a study of blood T cell repertoires in COVID-19. Across the whole study: Samples came from the United States, Italy and Spain, spanning acute and convalescent COVID-19. Nucleic acid was either cDNA or gDNA, and it came from T cells, B-cell-depleted T cells, or PBMCs.

Original data processing: Quantification of nucleated cells was approximated via reference gene primer amplification. Using immunoSEQ multiplex PCR, the repertoire was profiled, and TCRdb retains in-frame clones only, with some absent. The V and J calls and the clone size are those of that table, but D and trimming were determined from the DNA. The sample records about 220,000 clones, more than 65% being singletons. From germline, CDR1 is LGHNA and CDR2 YSLEER. The CDR3 covers 15 residues. The ends lost 0 bases at V and 4 bases at J; junction bases unmatched: 4. The sequence was obtained from a man aged 35 to 55 who had recovered from COVID-19. The source material was peripheral blood. The chain employs TRBV4-3 and TRBJ1-2; 8 nucleotides agree with TRBD1. Here the CDR3 reads CASSQDRGRGYGYTF. The CDR3 DNA follows: TGCGCCAGCAGCCAAGACAGGGGGCGCGGCTATGGCTACACCTTC.